One and the same sample provided the 10 T cell receptor beta chains below, sequenced in a study of cytomegalovirus exposure and HLA in healthy donors. Only in-frame clones appear in the TCRdb table, and some are missing; sequencing was by immunoSEQ multiplex PCR. Of about 120,000 clones detected, 88% appear once; the ten largest clones hold about 6.3%. Sequencing was performed on PBMCs. These receptors were collected from a woman aged 18 to 35 in good health and CMV-seropositive.

This clone appeared a single time. The rearrangement uses TRBV11-1 and TRBJ1-2; D is uncertain. There are 14 residues in the CDR3. V lost 5 bases to trimming and J lost 4 bases, with 14 bases between them. Per the germline V gene, CDR1 is SGHAT and CDR2 is FQDESV (reference sequence). CDR3 DNA: TGTGCCAGCAGCCAGGAGAGCGGCCCCTATGGCTACACCTTC. Amino acid sequence: CASSQESGPYGYTF.

The chain uses TRBV6-5 and TRBJ1-1, with 10 bases aligning to TRBD1. Germline V gene sequence: CDR1 MNHEY, CDR2 SVGAGI. The CDR3 sequence is 14 residues long. J was trimmed by 4 bases and V by 4 bases; bases with no gene match: 3. The CDR3 loop is CASSFDRGPTEAFF. The CDR3 DNA reads as TGTGCCAGCAGTTTTGACAGGGGGCCCACTGAAGCTTTCTTT.

The V and J genes are TRBV27 and TRBJ1-2; D remains ambiguous. The V gene lost 0 bases and the J gene lost 3 bases, with 5 bases spanning the gap. Germline V gene sequence: CDR1 MNHEY, CDR2 SMNVEV (reference sequence). The CDR3 length is 13 residues. The chain's CDR3 is CASSLSAYYGYTF. The CDR3 DNA sequence: TGTGCCAGCAGTTTATCGGCTTACTATGGCTACACCTTC.

The rearrangement links TRBV13 to TRBJ2-7; 7 nucleotides match TRBD1. The CDR3 runs 13 residues. Germline CDR1 is PRHDT and CDR2 is FYEKMQ (reference sequence). J lost 1 base, V lost 4 bases, and 1 base had no gene match. The CDR3 DNA reads as TGTGCCAGCAGCTCGGGACAGTCCTACGAGCAGTACTTC. Protein product: CASSSGQSYEQYF. The full variable domain, completed using reference TRBV13 and TRBJ2-7, is AAGVIQSPRHLIKEKRETATLKCYPIPRHDTVYWYQQGPGQDPQFLISFYEKMQSDKGSIPDRFSAQQFSDYHSELNMSSLELGDSALYFCASSSGQSYEQYFGPGTRLTVT.

This clone was observed a single time. In nucleotides, the CDR3 is TGCAGCGTTGAAGATATTGGGGGACAGCGCGACTATGGCTACACCTTC. It translates to CSVEDIGGQRDYGYTF. This chain joins TRBV29-1 and TRBJ1-2; 7 positions match TRBD1. CDR1 and CDR2 (germline): SQVTM, ANQGSEA. V was clipped by 0 bases and J by 3 bases; unmatched bases: 10. The CDR3 covers 16 residues.

The rearrangement joins TRBV5-1 to TRBJ2-1; D not certain. This CDR3 is 14 amino acids long. The V gene's germline CDR1 is SGHRS and CDR2 YFSETQ. The V and J ends lost 0 bases and 3 bases respectively, with 7 bases between them. CDR3 amino acids: CASSLGQIYNEQFF. CDR3 bases: TGCGCCAGCAGCTTGGGCCAGATCTACAATGAGCAGTTCTTC.

This clone was recorded once. A read error may produce the germline difference seen at one junction end. The chain recombines TRBV7-3 with TRBJ1-2; possibly TRBD1 for D (5 bases). This CDR3 region has 15 residues. The germline gives CDR1 SGHTA, CDR2 FQGTGA. DNA for the CDR3: TGTGCCAGCAGCTTACCAGGGTCCCCTAATTATGGCTACACCTTC. It translates to CASSLPGSPNYGYTF.

The chain joins TRBV6-1 to TRBJ1-5, with TRBD1 as a possible D gene (6 bases). Germline V lookup: CDR1 MNHNS, CDR2 SASEGT. Trimming took off 4 bases at V and 2 bases at J, with 21 bases between the two ends. The CDR3 is 18 amino acids. Here the CDR3 reads CASSGSQGTALGNQPQHF. CDR3 nucleotide sequence: TGTGCCAGCAGTGGGTCACAGGGAACGGCTCTAGGCAATCAGCCCCAGCATTTT.

This chain joins TRBV14 and TRBJ1-2; D uncertain. CDR3 size: 14 residues. V shed 4 bases and J shed 0 bases, with 9 bases lying between them. Germline CDR1 is SGHDN and CDR2 is FVKESK. The CDR3 sequence: CASSLSVANYGYTF. The CDR3 DNA reads as TGTGCCAGCAGCCTTTCTGTAGCTAACTATGGCTACACCTTC.

The J gene is TRBJ2-7, the V gene TRBV27, with 12 bases identical to TRBD2. Germline V gives CDR1 MNHEY, CDR2 SMNVEV (reference sequence). The CDR3 loop spans 17 amino acids. V lost 2 bases to trimming and J lost 3 bases; unmatched junction nucleotides: 8. The CDR3 DNA sequence: TGTGCCAGCAGTTTAAGAAGGACGGGACTAGCGGGCTACGAGCAGTACTTC. It encodes CASSLRRTGLAGYEQYF.